Shown below are 31 T cell receptor beta chains from a single sample sequenced in a study of post-analysis software for immune sequencing data. General study points: Patients had higher frequencies than controls of roughly 5 TRBV segments, including TRBV5-6, TRBV5-1 and TRBV20-1.

Prepared libraries of TCR beta cDNA carried unique molecular identifiers. TCRdb reanalysed the PCR reads using MiXCR and keeps one entry per CDR3 protein. The sample yields some 800,000 distinct CDR3 sequences, 35% to 55% seen once. Their target antigens are unknown. The sample consisted of blood. All receptors derive from a girl between 5 and 17 years old with multiple sclerosis.

The V and J genes are TRBV3-1 and TRBJ2-4; unclear D gene. The CDR3 runs to 15 residues. Germline V lookup: CDR1 LGHDT, CDR2 YNNKEL (reference sequence). The ends were cut back, 0 bases at V and 0 bases at J, with 6 bases in the middle. The CDR3 loop reads CASSQDPLAKNIQYF. CDR3 in DNA: TGTGCCAGCAGCCAAGATCCTTTAGCCAAAAACATTCAGTACTTC.

The J gene is TRBJ2-1, the V gene TRBV29-1; D is unresolved. Germline V gene lookup returns CDR1 SQVTM and CDR2 ANQGSEA. There are 15 residues in the CDR3. Trimming removed 2 bases at V and 5 bases at J, with 16 bases between. CDR3 in DNA: TGCAGCGTTGAATCTCCAGTAGCCCTTAACAATGAGCAGTTCTTC. It is translated as CSVESPVALNNEQFF.

This clonotype has only one observation. The junction does not match germline at one end; this may be a read error. The chain joins TRBV12-3 or TRBV12-4 to TRBJ1-2, with 8 bases identical to TRBD1. This CDR3 has 17 residues. CDR3 amino acids: CASSTRTTGVGNYDYTF. For the CDR3, the DNA is TGTGCCAGCAGTACCAGAACGACAGGGGTAGGAAACTATGACTACACCTTC.

This clonotype was detected a few times. The chain employs TRBV29-1 and TRBJ1-1; unclear D gene. The germline CDR1 and CDR2 sequences are SQVTM and ANQGSEA. The CDR3 extends over 12 amino acids. The ends were cut back, 4 bases at V and 7 bases at J, with 13 bases in the middle. CDR3 coding DNA: TGCAGCGTTGTTTGGGGAAAGGATGAAGCTTTCTTT. Translation: CSVVWGKDEAFF. The full variable domain, rest sourced from reference TRBV29-1 and TRBJ1-1, is SAVISQKPSRDICQRGTSLTIQCQVDSQVTMMFWYRQQPGQSLTLIATANQGSEATYESGFVIDKFPISRPNLTFSTLTVSNMSPEDSSIYLCSVVWGKDEAFFGQGTRLTVV.

This chain links TRBV20-1 with TRBJ1-2; no definite D call. The CDR3 contains 13 residues. The V end lost 5 bases, the J end lost 8 bases, and 18 bases lay between the germline ends. Germline values: CDR1 DFQATT, CDR2 SNEGSKA (reference sequence). CDR3 sequence: CSALNPASYGYTF. The CDR3 nucleotides read TGCAGTGCTCTCAACCCGGCAAGCTACGGCTACACCTTC.

This clonotype occurred a few times. The V gene is TRBV6-6, the J gene TRBJ2-3; unclear D gene. CDR3 length equals 11 residues. V lost 9 bases, J lost 2 bases, and 6 bases lay in between. Germline CDR1 and CDR2: MNHNY and SVGAGI (reference sequence). Here the CDR3 reads CASQATDTQYF. DNA of the CDR3: TGTGCCAGTCAAGCCACAGATACGCAGTATTTT.

A few counts support this clonotype. CDR3 DNA sequence: TGCGCCAGCAGCTTGGTGCCAGGGGGCGCGGACGAGCAGTACTTC. It encodes CASSLVPGGADEQYF. This chain uses TRBV5-1 with TRBJ2-7; TRBD1 agrees at 8 bases. The J segment lost 5 bases and the V segment lost 0 bases, leaving 7 bases of the junction unmatched. The V gene's germline CDR1 is SGHRS and CDR2 YFSETQ. CDR3 length: 15 residues.

This clonotype was seen a handful of times. The CDR3 bases are TGTGCCAGCAAATGGGCGGATCGGGGAGATACGCAGTATTTT. This encodes CASKWADRGDTQYF. The V gene is TRBV6-5, the J gene TRBJ2-3, with D maybe TRBD2 (5 bases). The CDR3 extends over 14 amino acids. V dropped 7 bases and J dropped 5 bases, with 16 bases sitting between them. The V gene's germline CDR1 is MNHEY and CDR2 SVGAGI.

V is TRBV6-5 and J is TRBJ2-5, with D maybe TRBD1 (7 bases). The J call may be faulty, since TRBJ2-7 better matches the DNA end. Germline assignment: CDR1 MNHEY and CDR2 SVGAGI. The CDR3 extends over 14 amino acids. The CDR3 loop reads CASSRGTAGDEQYF. CDR3 bases: TGTGCCAGCAGTCGCGGGACAGCCGGGGACGAGCAGTACTTC.

A few counts support this clonotype. The V call is TRBV7-3, the J call TRBJ2-3, with a possible D match to TRBD1 (6 bases). This CDR3 has 16 residues. V was trimmed by 5 bases and J by 2 bases, leaving 17 bases between them. Germline CDR1 SGHTA, CDR2 FQGTGA. CDR3 loop: CASSLNPGHPTDTQYF. The CDR3 nucleotides are TGTGCCAGCAGCCTAAATCCGGGACATCCCACAGATACGCAGTATTTT.

This chain joins TRBV7-2 and TRBJ2-1; 9 bases are shared with TRBD2. This CDR3 comprises 15 residues. Germline V gene sequence: CDR1 SGHTA, CDR2 FQGNSA. V trimming: 2 bases; J trimming: 5 bases; junction bases outside the gene matches: 4. CDR3 protein: CASSLSLAGHNEQFF. The CDR3 DNA follows: TGTGCCAGCAGCTTATCCCTAGCGGGACACAATGAGCAGTTCTTC. The variable domain in full, completed from reference TRBV7-2 and TRBJ2-1, reads GAGVSQSPSNKVTEKGKDVELRCDPISGHTALYWYRQSLGQGLEFLIYFQGNSAPDKSGLPSDRFSAERTGGSVSTLTIQRTQQEDSAVYLCASSLSLAGHNEQFFGPGTRLTVL.

V is TRBV6-1 and J is TRBJ2-3; possibly TRBD1 or TRBD2 for D (7 bases each). CDR3 length: 17 residues. Deletions cut 3 bases from V and 0 bases from J, with 16 bases between. Germline V gene sequence: CDR1 MNHNS, CDR2 SASEGT. In nucleotides, the CDR3 is TGTGCCAGCAGTGACAGGGGGGGGGCGAGAAGCACAGATACGCAGTATTTT. Translating it yields CASSDRGGARSTDTQYF.

The chain links TRBV12-3 or TRBV12-4 to TRBJ2-7; 14 positions agree with TRBD2. Trimming took 6 bases from V and 7 from J; bases not matched to a gene: 11. The CDR3 covers 16 residues. CDR3 nucleotides: TGTGCCAGCAGCCCCCTCGGGGGACTAGCGGGAGTGGAGCAGTACTTC. Its protein product is CASSPLGGLAGVEQYF.

The genes are TRBV12-3 or TRBV12-4 and TRBJ2-1; D is uncertain. The length of the CDR3 is 14 residues. V was clipped by 6 bases and J by 8 bases, with 17 bases between them. The CDR3 loop reads CASSLFLMADEQFF. For the CDR3, the DNA is TGTGCCAGCAGCTTATTCCTAATGGCCGATGAGCAGTTCTTC.

A few counts support this clonotype. J is TRBJ2-7 and V is TRBV7-2; TRBD2 is a possible D gene (5 bases). Looked up from germline, CDR1 is SGHTA and CDR2 is FQGNSA. V lost 2 bases and J lost 5, with 19 bases in between. The CDR3 runs to 16 residues. In DNA, the CDR3 is TGTGCCAGCAGCTTAAGGTCCATAGGGAGAGACCACGAGCAGTACTTC. Encoded protein: CASSLRSIGRDHEQYF. The variable domain in full, with the rest retrieved from reference TRBV7-2 and TRBJ2-7, is GAGVSQSPSNKVTEKGKDVELRCDPISGHTALYWYRQSLGQGLEFLIYFQGNSAPDKSGLPSDRFSAERTGGSVSTLTIQRTQQEDSAVYLCASSLRSIGRDHEQYFGPGTRLTVT.

Worth noting for this clonotype: Germline is not matched at one junction end, which may reflect a read error. The chain has TRBV7-2 and TRBJ2-3; 7 bases map to TRBD1. Germline V gives CDR1 SGHTA, CDR2 FQGNSA. The length of the CDR3 is 17 residues. CDR3 region: CASSLGVRGQSTDTQYF. As DNA, the CDR3 is TGCGCCAGCAGCTTAGGGGTTAGGGGACAGAGCACAGATACGCAGTATTTT.

J is TRBJ2-1 and V is TRBV6-5; D is perhaps TRBD1 or TRBD2 (5 bases each). Looked up from germline, CDR1 is MNHEY and CDR2 is SVGAGI. V was cut by 7 bases and J by 4 bases, with 17 bases left in between. The CDR3 extends over 15 amino acids. In DNA, the CDR3 is TGTGCCAGCACCTCGGGGACGGTGGCATACAATGAGCAGTTCTTC. This encodes CASTSGTVAYNEQFF.

The rearrangement uses TRBV6-1 and TRBJ2-1; 9 bases align to TRBD2. The CDR3 is made up of 20 amino acids. J lost 0 bases, V lost 6 bases, and 18 bases had no gene match. From germline, CDR1 is MNHNS and CDR2 SASEGT. DNA of the CDR3: TGTGCCAGCAGACTATCCAGCAGACTCCTAGCGGGACGCTCCTACAATGAGCAGTTCTTC. Protein product: CASRLSSRLLAGRSYNEQFF.

The chain links TRBV20-1 to TRBJ2-4; a possible D gene is TRBD1 (5 bases). The CDR3 has 13 amino acids. The V end was cut by 0 bases, the J end by 5 bases, with 8 bases between. Per the germline V gene, CDR1 is DFQATT and CDR2 is SNEGSKA (reference sequence). The CDR3 loop reads CSARESRENIQYF. The CDR3 nucleotides are TGCAGTGCTAGAGAAAGCAGGGAAAACATTCAGTACTTC.

The chain couples TRBV7-3 to TRBJ1-1, with D unresolved. The CDR3 length is 14 residues. V lost 5 bases to trimming and J lost 0 bases, with 10 bases between them. Looked up from germline, CDR1 is SGHTA and CDR2 is FQGTGA. The CDR3, as DNA: TGTGCCAGCAGCAGAGATGAGATGAACACTGAAGCTTTCTTT. It is translated as CASSRDEMNTEAFF.

This clonotype was seen a handful of times. The chain uses TRBV6-6 and TRBJ2-3, with D unclear. Trimming stripped 0 bases from V and 5 bases from J, with 3 bases between. CDR3 length: 12 amino acids. Germline values: CDR1 MNHNY, CDR2 SVGAGI (reference sequence). In DNA, the CDR3 is TGTGCCAGCAGTTACTCAGAAGATACGCAGTATTTT. It encodes CASSYSEDTQYF.

Of note for this clonotype: The junction does not match germline at one end; this may be a read error. V gene TRBV12-3 or TRBV12-4 combines with J gene TRBJ2-3; D ambiguous. This CDR3 region has 13 residues. The CDR3 nucleotides are TGTGCCAGCAGCCCTCTGGGCGCAGATGCGCAGTATTTT. It encodes CASSPLGADAQYF.

The rearrangement uses TRBV10-3 and TRBJ1-2; 7 nucleotides line up with TRBD1. The CDR3 is 17 amino acids. CDR1 and CDR2 from the germline V gene are ENHRY and SYGVKD. The V and J ends lost 5 bases and 7 bases, in that order; junction bases with no gene match: 19. As DNA, the CDR3 is TGTGCCATCAGTTTGACAGGGCGGCACCGTGAACTGGGTGGCTACACCTTC. Translating it yields CAISLTGRHRELGGYTF.

This rearrangement joins TRBV5-1 to TRBJ2-6, with D uncertain. Looked up from germline, CDR1 is SGHRS and CDR2 is YFSETQ. The CDR3 spans 14 residues. The V end lost 6 bases, the J end lost 3 bases, and 10 bases lay between the germline ends. CDR3 DNA sequence: TGCGCCAGCAATCCTGGGGATGGGGCCAACGTCCTGACTTTC. Translated, it gives CASNPGDGANVLTF. Based on the CDR3 plus reference TRBV5-1 and TRBJ2-6, the full variable domain is KAGVTQTPRYLIKTRGQQVTLSCSPISGHRSVSWYQQTPGQGLQFLFEYFSETQRNKGNFPGRFSGRQFSNSRSEMNVSTLELGDSALYLCASNPGDGANVLTFGAGSRLTVL.

The V call is TRBV20-1, the J call TRBJ1-5, with 9 bases fitting TRBD1. The CDR3 length is 16 residues. With 3 bases clipped from V and 0 bases from J, the junction kept 6 bases outside the gene matches. Germline CDR1 DFQATT, CDR2 SNEGSKA (reference sequence). CDR3 sequence (DNA): TGCAGTGCTAGGGGACAGGGAATCTATAGCAATCAGCCCCAGCATTTT. Protein sequence: CSARGQGIYSNQPQHF.

This clonotype was found many times. The chain uses TRBV6-2 or TRBV6-3 and TRBJ2-6; D remains ambiguous. Per germline, CDR1 MNHEY and CDR2 SVGEGT. Trimming pared 6 bases from V and 3 bases from J, leaving 3 bases between. The length of the CDR3 is 12 residues. In DNA, the CDR3 is TGTGCCAGCAGAAGTGGGGCCAACGTCCTGACTTTC. Protein sequence: CASRSGANVLTF.

V is TRBV20-1 and J is TRBJ2-7; TRBD1 or TRBD2 may be the D gene (5 bases each). CDR1 DFQATT and CDR2 SNEGSKA come from the germline V gene (reference sequence). V dropped 3 bases and J dropped 2 bases, with 14 bases sitting between them. This CDR3 spans 14 amino acids. DNA for the CDR3: TGCAGTGCTAGTAAGGGGACCCCCCCCTACGAGCAGTACTTC. Protein: CSASKGTPPYEQYF.

The J gene is TRBJ2-1, the V gene TRBV29-1; weak D call: TRBD2 (5 bases). Germline V gene lookup returns CDR1 SQVTM and CDR2 ANQGSEA. Trimming removed 7 bases at V and 0 bases at J, with 16 bases between. The CDR3 spans 15 residues. The CDR3 is CSARDDSSSYNEQFF. As DNA, the CDR3 is TGCAGCGCCCGGGATGACTCAAGCTCCTACAATGAGCAGTTCTTC.

The chain combines TRBV14 with TRBJ1-6; D may be TRBD1 (6 bases). CDR1 is SGHDN, CDR2 FVKESK, per germline. This CDR3 contains 18 residues. V was pared by 0 bases and J by 7 bases, with 19 bases between. The CDR3 here is CASSQDTRQALFNSPLHF. In DNA form, the CDR3 reads TGTGCCAGCAGCCAAGACACTCGACAGGCTCTCTTCAATTCACCCCTCCACTTT.

The genes are TRBV7-2 and TRBJ1-1, with TRBD1 identical over 9 bases. The CDR3 sequence is 16 residues long. Germline CDR1 and CDR2: SGHTA and FQGNSA. Trimming removed 1 base from V and 6 bases from J; junction bases left unmatched: 9. CDR3 in DNA: TGTGCCAGCAGCTTAGGAGCGGGACAGGGTAGAGCTGAAGCTTTCTTT. It translates to CASSLGAGQGRAEAFF.

The V call is TRBV20-1, the J call TRBJ2-7; TRBD1 aligns across 8 bases. Germline CDR1 DFQATT, CDR2 SNEGSKA (reference sequence). The ends lost 0 bases at V and 7 bases at J; junction bases unmatched: 8. This CDR3 spans 14 amino acids. CDR3 in DNA: TGCAGTGCTAGAGAAGGCAGGGGGCATTATGAGCAGTACTTC. Protein sequence: CSAREGRGHYEQYF.